The sample holds many counts of the clone carrying this TCR beta chain. Its matching antigen is unknown. RNA transcripts were the template for amplifying TCR beta CDR3 regions. The study used the HTBI primer set for a first-round RT-PCR of the TCR CDR3. TCRdb redid the calling of the multiplex PCR reads with MiXCR, one entry per CDR3 protein. The top ten clones hold roughly 15% of a sample with about 690,000 distinct CDR3 sequences, about 18% of them seen once. The study based diagnoses on clinical symptoms, serum thyroxine and TRAb, thyroid ultrasound and orbital computed tomography. The sample belongs to a study of T cells in Graves' hyperthyroidism and ophthalmopathy. The study's findings and limits: Most thyroid clonotypes with frequency above 0.001 were detected in blood.

Per the germline V gene, CDR1 is SNHLY and CDR2 is FYNNEI. With 7 bases clipped from V and 4 bases from J, the junction kept 11 bases outside the gene matches. The CDR3 sequence is 16 residues long. Sample: blood. This clonotype was obtained from a man aged 50-60 years with Graves' hyperthyroidism. The rearrangement links TRBV2 to TRBJ2-3, with 10 bases lining up with TRBD2. CDR3 sequence (DNA): TGTGCCAGCATTCGGACTAGCGGCTCTCCAGCAGATACGCAGTATTTT. Translating it yields CASIRTSGSPADTQYF.